One and the same sample provided the 26 T cell receptor beta chains below, sequenced in a study of blood T cells in healthy people across ages. The use of a sample-barcoded 5' primer and a J-beta primer mix characterized a second PCR of about 7 to 12 cycles. TCRdb used MiXCR to reprocess the 5' RACE reads, holding one entry per CDR3 protein. This sample has 1.5 million to 2 million distinct CDR3 sequences, with about two fifths found just once. The sample taken for sequencing was blood. The source of these receptors is a human donor in good health.

This clonotype has only a few counts. The rearrangement uses TRBV6-1 and TRBJ2-1; a possible D gene is TRBD2 (6 bases). Trimming removed 11 bases at V and 6 bases at J, with 20 bases between. Germline values: CDR1 MNHNS, CDR2 SASEGT. The CDR3 is 14 residues long. The CDR3, as DNA: TGTGCCGGGGGGTCCGGAATCGAGGCCAATGAGCAGTTCTTC. Translation: CAGGSGIEANEQFF.

As for this clonotype: At one end, the junction sequence differs from germline, possibly due to a read error. The chain employs TRBV5-1 and TRBJ2-6; 8 bases map to TRBD1. This CDR3 comprises 19 residues. Per germline, CDR1 SGHRS and CDR2 YFSETQ. The CDR3 is CASSLAGTGLHAGANALTF. The CDR3 coding sequence is TGCGCCAGCAGCTTGGCAGGGACAGGCCTACACGCTGGGGCCAACGCCCTGACTTTC. The full variable domain, completed using reference TRBV5-1 and TRBJ2-6, is KAGVTQTPRYLIKTRGQQVTLSCSPISGHRSVSWYQQTPGQGLQFLFEYFSETQRNKGNFPGRFSGRQFSNSRSEMNVSTLELGDSALYLCASSLAGTGLHAGANALTFGAGSRLTVL.

Concerning this clonotype: At one of its ends the junction is not consistent with the germline gene, which may arise from a read error. V is TRBV7-3 and J is TRBJ2-4, with TRBD1 identical over 7 bases. CDR1 is SGHTA and CDR2 is FQGTGA in the germline V gene. CDR3 length equals 14 residues. DNA of the CDR3: TGCGCCAGCAGCCAAGGGACAGAGTGGAACATTCAGTACTTC. This encodes CASSQGTEWNIQYF. Full variable domain (remainder filled in from reference TRBV7-3 and TRBJ2-4): GAGVSQTPSNKVTEKGKYVELRCDPISGHTALYWYRQSLGQGPEFLIYFQGTGAADDSGLPNDRFFAVRPEGSVSTLKIQRTERGDSAVYLCASSQGTEWNIQYFGAGTRLSVL.

The genes are TRBV7-2 and TRBJ1-1; D remains ambiguous. This CDR3 is 14 amino acids long. The V gene lost 4 bases and the J gene lost 4 bases, with 13 bases spanning the gap. Germline V gene lookup returns CDR1 SGHTA and CDR2 FQGNSA. Here the CDR3 reads CASSCAEGATEAFF. The CDR3 coding sequence is TGTGCCAGCAGCTGTGCAGAGGGAGCCACTGAAGCTTTCTTT.

This clonotype came up a few times. V is TRBV19 and J is TRBJ2-4; D unclear. With the DNA end fitting TRBJ2-7 better, the J assignment may be wrong. The CDR3 is 13 residues long. Germline assignment: CDR1 LNHDA and CDR2 SQIVND (reference sequence). CDR3 sequence (DNA): TGTGCCAGTAGTATAGATCGAGCGTACGAGCAGTACTTC. Protein: CASSIDRAYEQYF.

In its sample, this clonotype was seen once. CDR3 in amino acids: CSARAGTGRNQPQHF. The CDR3 nucleotides are TGCAGTGCTAGAGCCGGGACAGGGAGGAATCAGCCCCAGCATTTT. The chain carries TRBV20-1 and TRBJ1-5, with 9 positions matching TRBD1. In germline, CDR1 is DFQATT, CDR2 SNEGSKA (reference sequence). The ends lost 1 base at V and 4 bases at J; junction bases unmatched: 5. The CDR3 extends over 15 amino acids.

Note on this clonotype: Sequence at one end of the junction differs from germline and may be a read error. The rearrangement links TRBV6-9 to TRBJ2-3; 13 nucleotides line up with TRBD2. This CDR3 is built from 19 residues. Germline values: CDR1 MNHGY, CDR2 SVAAGI. The CDR3: CTSRPFGLAGERSTDTQYF. As DNA, the CDR3 is TGTACCAGCAGACCATTTGGACTAGCGGGGGAGAGAAGCACAGATACGCAGTATTTT.

The chain is built from TRBV7-3 and TRBJ2-3; 7 nucleotides line up with TRBD2. The CDR3 covers 15 residues. V was pared by 5 bases and J by 2 bases, with 7 bases of the junction left unmatched. Germline V gene sequence: CDR1 SGHTA, CDR2 FQGTGA. DNA for the CDR3: TGTGCCAGCAGCCCCGACGGGGGGAACACAGATACGCAGTATTTT. Translation: CASSPDGGNTDTQYF.

This rearrangement joins TRBV29-1 to TRBJ1-1, with TRBD1 identical over 9 bases. The CDR3 runs to 20 residues. Germline trimming cut 0 bases from V and 4 bases from J; bases unmatched to any gene: 21. Germline CDR1 is SQVTM and CDR2 is ANQGSEA. The CDR3 region is CSVEDLSWGSHTGGGTEAFF. DNA for the CDR3: TGCAGCGTTGAAGATCTTAGTTGGGGGTCACACACAGGGGGCGGCACTGAAGCTTTCTTT.

This chain links TRBV13 with TRBJ2-4, with D perhaps TRBD1 (7 bases). Trimming pared 4 bases from V and 1 base from J, leaving 11 bases between. The CDR3 is 15 residues long. Germline CDR1 reads PRHDT; CDR2 reads FYEKMQ (reference sequence). The CDR3: CASSSAGQAKNIQYF. The DNA of the CDR3 is TGTGCCAGCAGCTCTGCGGGACAGGCCAAAAACATTCAGTACTTC.

Concerning this clonotype: Germline and junction disagree at one end, which may indicate a read error. The chain is built from TRBV6-5 and TRBJ2-1; 9 bases are shared with TRBD1. CDR1 and CDR2 (germline): MNHEY, SVGAGI. The CDR3 has 16 amino acids. CDR3 nucleotide sequence: TGTGCCAGCAGTTACCGAGACAGGGGGGCCTACAATGAGCGGTTCTTC. The encoded protein is CASSYRDRGAYNERFF.

The J gene is TRBJ2-3, the V gene TRBV27; 10 positions agree with TRBD2. Germline-derived CDR1 and CDR2 are MNHEY and SMNVEV (reference sequence). Unmatched junction bases numbered 4, after V lost 4 bases and J lost 3 bases. The CDR3 is 15 amino acids. The CDR3 region has the DNA TGTGCCAGCAGTTCCGGGACTAGCGAGACAGATACGCAGTATTTT. This gives the protein CASSSGTSETDTQYF.

There are many counts of this clonotype. The genes are TRBV5-5 and TRBJ2-5; no firm D call. In germline, CDR1 is SGHKS, CDR2 YYEKEE (reference sequence). The CDR3 is made up of 14 amino acids. The V gene lost 0 bases and the J gene lost 2 bases, with 8 bases spanning the gap. For the CDR3, the DNA is TGTGCCAGCAGCTTGGGTGCGCGTCAAGAGACCCAGTACTTC. Its translation is CASSLGARQETQYF.

The V call is TRBV7-6, the J call TRBJ2-7; D unclear. The V gene's germline CDR1 is SGHVS and CDR2 FNYEAQ. This CDR3 has 15 amino acids. Trimming removed 5 bases at V and 2 bases at J, with 16 bases between. The CDR3 here is CASSALLNKPYEQYF. Written as DNA, the CDR3 is TGTGCCAGCAGCGCTCTATTAAACAAGCCCTACGAGCAGTACTTC.

This clonotype was found a few times. The chain uses TRBV6-6 and TRBJ2-1; D is ambiguous. CDR3 length: 14 residues. The ends were cut back, 2 bases at V and 3 bases at J, with 8 bases in the middle. From germline, CDR1 is MNHNY and CDR2 SVGAGI (reference sequence). The CDR3 DNA follows: TGTGCCAGCAGTTACGCCTTGGACTACAATGAGCAGTTCTTC. This sequence encodes CASSYALDYNEQFF.

This chain links TRBV18 with TRBJ1-2, with TRBD1 identical over 8 bases. The CDR3 totals 20 residues. With V trimmed by 6 bases and J by 4 bases, 25 bases remained unmatched. Germline-derived CDR1 and CDR2 are KGHSH and LQKENI. For the CDR3, the DNA is TGTGCCAGCTCCCGGGACAGGTGGGCATCTTGGCATCGGGGCTTCTATGGCTACACCTTC. Its translation is CASSRDRWASWHRGFYGYTF. Looking up the rest from reference TRBV18 and TRBJ1-2 gives the full variable domain: NAGVMQNPRHLVRRRGQEARLRCSPMKGHSHVYWYRQLPEEGLKFMVYLQKENIIDESGMPKERFSAEFPKEGPSILRIQQVVRGDSAAYFCASSRDRWASWHRGFYGYTFGSGTRLTVV.

In its sample, this clonotype was seen a few times. V is TRBV7-8 and J is TRBJ2-7, with D possibly TRBD1 on 5 matching bases. CDR1 is SGHVS, CDR2 FQNEAQ, per germline. This CDR3 contains 13 residues. V lost 2 bases and J 3 bases, leaving 8 bases between the germline ends. The CDR3 bases are TGTGCCAGCAGCTTAAACAGGCTCTACGAGCAGTACTTC. The encoded protein is CASSLNRLYEQYF.

This clonotype occurred a few times. The chain recombines TRBV19 with TRBJ2-1, with 10 positions matching TRBD2. V gave up 3 bases and J gave up 2 bases; unmatched junction bases: 4. Germline V gene lookup returns CDR1 LNHDA and CDR2 SQIVND (reference sequence). The CDR3 consists of 16 residues. In nucleotides, the CDR3 is TGTGCCAGTAGTATGTCTAGCGGGAGTACCTACAATGAGCAGTTCTTC. Amino acid sequence: CASSMSSGSTYNEQFF.

This clonotype has more than one count but fewer than ten. The chain is built from TRBV27 and TRBJ2-5; 8 nucleotides align to TRBD1. This CDR3 is 13 amino acids long. The V gene's germline CDR1 is MNHEY and CDR2 SMNVEV (reference sequence). The ends lost 6 bases at V and 3 bases at J; junction bases unmatched: 3. CDR3 region: CASRLQGEETQYF. In nucleotides, the CDR3 is TGTGCCAGCAGATTACAGGGGGAAGAGACCCAGTACTTC.

The V call is TRBV2, the J call TRBJ1-2; no firm D call. This CDR3 contains 12 residues. The V end was cut by 2 bases, the J end by 8 bases, with 9 bases between. In germline, CDR1 is SNHLY, CDR2 FYNNEI. CDR3 amino acids: CASSELGSGYTF. The CDR3 DNA follows: TGTGCCAGCAGTGAACTGGGGTCCGGCTACACCTTC. Full variable domain (missing parts from reference TRBV2 and TRBJ1-2): EPEVTQTPSHQVTQMGQEVILRCVPISNHLYFYWYRQILGQKVEFLVSFYNNEISEKSEIFDDQFSVERPDGSNFTLKIRSTKLEDSAMYFCASSELGSGYTFGSGTRLTVV.

The J gene is TRBJ2-5, the V gene TRBV5-1; TRBD1 might be the D (6 bases). The DNA end is a closer match to TRBJ2-7, so the J assignment may be wrong. CDR3 length equals 15 residues. Germline CDR1 SGHRS, CDR2 YFSETQ. The CDR3 region has the DNA TGCGCCAGCAGCTTGGAGGGACAAGCCCATAACGAGCAGTACTTC. Its translation: CASSLEGQAHNEQYF.

This chain uses TRBV18 with TRBJ1-4; D gene uncertain. The CDR3 has 15 residues. CDR1 and CDR2 (germline): KGHSH, LQKENI. The V gene lost 3 bases and the J gene lost 3 bases, with 11 bases spanning the gap. CDR3 protein: CASSPAWNANEKLFF. In DNA, the CDR3 is TGTGCCAGCTCACCCGCCTGGAATGCTAATGAAAAACTGTTTTTT.

There are a few counts of this clonotype. V usage is TRBV11-2 and J usage is TRBJ2-2, with 9 positions matching TRBD2. Germline V CDR1 and CDR2: SGHAT, FQNNGV. The CDR3 consists of 16 residues. Trimming cost V 5 bases and J 5 bases; bases outside gene matches: 9. The CDR3 reads CASSPVAGGPTGELFF. CDR3 DNA: TGTGCCAGCAGCCCCGTCGCGGGGGGGCCGACCGGGGAGCTGTTTTTT. Combining the CDR3 with reference TRBV11-2 and TRBJ2-2 gives the whole variable domain EAGVAQSPRYKIIEKRQSVAFWCNPISGHATLYWYQQILGQGPKLLIQFQNNGVVDDSQLPKDRFSAERLKGVDSTLKIQPAKLEDSAVYLCASSPVAGGPTGELFFGEGSRLTVL.

The chain couples TRBV29-1 to TRBJ1-1, with TRBD1 as a possible D gene (5 bases). V was trimmed by 8 bases and J by 3 bases, leaving 10 bases between them. Germline lookup yields CDR1 SQVTM and CDR2 ANQGSEA. The length of the CDR3 is 11 residues. The CDR3 nucleotides are TGCAGCACCGGGGGGGACACTGAAGCTTTCTTT. This codes for CSTGGDTEAFF.

The V call is TRBV6-2 or TRBV6-3, the J call TRBJ1-2; D remains unclear. Germline V gives CDR1 MNHEY, CDR2 SVGEGT. Deletions cut 6 bases from V and 4 bases from J, with 12 bases between. The CDR3 has 13 amino acids. Here the CDR3 reads CASRGKQIYGYTF. The CDR3 bases are TGTGCCAGCAGAGGAAAACAGATCTATGGCTACACCTTC.

This clonotype was counted between two and nine times. The V and J genes are TRBV9 and TRBJ1-4; the D gene is possibly TRBD1 (5 bases). Germline-derived CDR1 and CDR2 are SGDLS and YYNGEE. Deletions cut 4 bases from V and 8 bases from J, with 21 bases between. The CDR3 length is 16 residues. The CDR3 loop is CASSPSPGAMGEKLFF. The CDR3 nucleotides are TGTGCCAGCAGCCCGAGCCCTGGGGCGATGGGCGAAAAACTGTTTTTT. Full variable domain (rest looked up from reference TRBV9 and TRBJ1-4): DSGVTQTPKHLITATGQRVTLRCSPRSGDLSVYWYQQSLDQGLQFLIQYYNGEERAKGNILERFSAQQFPDLHSELNLSSLELGDSALYFCASSPSPGAMGEKLFFGSGTQLSVL.